This TCR beta chain was documented in a study of post-analysis software for immune sequencing data. The CDR3 consists of 15 residues. CDR1 and CDR2 (germline): MNHEY, SVGAGI. This clonotype was observed a handful of times. The antigen remains unidentified. Unique molecular identifiers were present in the TCR beta cDNA libraries. Input of roughly 0.95 to 10 million T cells yielded 400,000 to 550,000 cDNA molecules. TCRdb re-called the PCR reads with MiXCR, one entry per CDR3 protein. The sample lists 700,000 to 800,000 distinct CDR3 sequences, roughly 29% seen once, with 0.5% to 0.6% in the top ten. Findings and limits, study-wide: Patients had higher frequencies than controls of four to six TRBV segments, including TRBV5-6, TRBV5-1 and TRBV20-1. Samples made in the same batch grouped tightly together by F measure. There was significantly lower normalized Chao1 diversity in multiple sclerosis patients than in controls.

J is TRBJ2-7 and V is TRBV6-5, with 11 nucleotides matching TRBD2. The J call is doubtful: the DNA matches TRBJ2-5 better. The specimen sequenced was blood. This receptor was identified in a girl aged 5 to 17 with multiple sclerosis. The CDR3 region has the DNA TGTGCCAGCAGCTTACGGGGACTAGCGGAGCGGACCCAGTACTTC. Translating it yields CASSLRGLAERTQYF.